The 14 T cell receptor beta chains presented below share a single source sample, sequenced in a study of blood T cell repertoires in COVID-19. Produced via immunoSEQ multiplex PCR; TCRdb's table is partial and in-frame only. The table has under 300,000 clones, around 85% seen once; the top ten hold roughly 1.5%. Sequencing used peripheral blood. The receptors derive from a human donor with COVID-19, enrolled during active disease. The donor label of this sample is uncertain.

V usage is TRBV25-1 and J usage is TRBJ2-1; 8 bases agree with TRBD2. The CDR3 length is 16 residues. Trimming cost V 4 bases and J 8 bases; bases outside gene matches: 13. The germline CDR1 and CDR2 sequences are MGHDK and SYGVNS. The CDR3 DNA follows: TGTGCCAGCAGTGGCGCGGGGGGACTATCTCTGCATGAGCAGTTCTTC. Translating gives CASSGAGGLSLHEQFF.

This sequence joins TRBV19 and TRBJ2-1; 8 nucleotides align to TRBD2. CDR1 is LNHDA and CDR2 is SQIVND in the germline V gene (reference sequence). The junction had 2 bases not matched to a gene; V was cut back by 7 bases and J by 3 bases. CDR3 size: 13 residues. The CDR3: CASNGRDYNEQFF. Written as DNA, the CDR3 is TGTGCCAGTAACGGGAGGGACTACAATGAGCAGTTCTTC.

V is TRBV6-2 or TRBV6-3 and J is TRBJ2-7; D gene uncertain. CDR3 length: 12 amino acids. The V and J ends lost 6 bases and 2 bases respectively, with 8 bases between them. The V gene's germline CDR1 is MNHEY and CDR2 SVGEGT. The CDR3 DNA follows: TGTGCCAGCAGCACTGTAACCTACGAGCAGTACTTC. This encodes CASSTVTYEQYF.

In DNA form, the CDR3 reads TGTGCCAGCAGTTTAGAGAAGGGAAACACCATATATTTT. The encoded protein is CASSLEKGNTIYF. The J gene is TRBJ1-3, the V gene TRBV28; D ambiguous. V lost 2 bases, J lost 4 bases, and 6 bases lay in between. The CDR3 extends over 13 amino acids. The germline V gene has CDR1 MDHEN and CDR2 SYDVKM.

Here the CDR3 DNA reads TGTGCCACCAGCTCGAGCGGGGTAAATGAGCAGTTCTTC. Protein sequence: CATSSSGVNEQFF. The chain couples TRBV15 to TRBJ2-1; 7 bases line up with TRBD2. J was trimmed by 7 bases and V by 5 bases; bases with no gene match: 5. The CDR3 spans 13 residues. CDR1 LNHNV and CDR2 YYDKDF come from the germline V gene (reference sequence).

This clone was recorded only once. The V and J genes are TRBV18 and TRBJ2-2; 8 bases map to TRBD1. CDR1 and CDR2 (germline): KGHSH, LQKENI. With 2 bases clipped from V and 0 bases from J, the junction kept 5 bases outside the gene matches. CDR3 length: 17 amino acids. The chain's CDR3 is CASSPLDRAANTGELFF. CDR3 bases: TGTGCCAGCTCACCATTGGACAGGGCGGCGAACACCGGGGAGCTGTTTTTT.

The V gene is TRBV28, the J gene TRBJ2-7; TRBD1 matches at 7 bases. The germline V gene encodes CDR1 MDHEN and CDR2 SYDVKM. The CDR3 has 13 residues. V lost 6 bases, J lost 6 bases, and 8 bases stayed unmatched. The CDR3 loop is CASSPPRTGEQYF. CDR3 coding DNA: TGTGCCAGCAGCCCGCCCCGGACAGGCGAGCAGTACTTC.

The chain recombines TRBV2 with TRBJ2-2, with D possibly matching TRBD2 (6 bases). From germline, CDR1 is SNHLY and CDR2 FYNNEI. Trimming cost V 7 bases and J 1 base, with 13 bases left between them. The CDR3 totals 15 residues. For the CDR3, the DNA is TGTGCCAGCATTAGGCGGGGAGGGAACACCGGGGAGCTGTTTTTT. Translation gives CASIRRGGNTGELFF.

The V gene is TRBV30, the J gene TRBJ1-4, with no clear D. V was clipped by 8 bases and J by 4 bases, with 20 bases between them. Germline assignment: CDR1 GTSNPN and CDR2 SVGIG (reference sequence). CDR3 length: 15 residues. The CDR3 loop is CAANRDGLYNEKLFF. For the CDR3, the DNA is TGTGCCGCCAATCGCGACGGACTGTATAATGAAAAACTGTTTTTT.

This chain connects TRBV7-2 to TRBJ2-2; TRBD2 aligns across 9 bases. The CDR3 consists of 19 residues. V lost 1 base to trimming and J lost 0 bases; unmatched junction nucleotides: 9. Germline CDR1 SGHTA, CDR2 FQGNSA. The CDR3 coding sequence is TGTGCCAGCAGCTTAGTAGGGCTAGCGGGGTTCGCGAACACCGGGGAGCTGTTTTTT. This gives the protein CASSLVGLAGFANTGELFF. The whole variable domain, remainder taken from reference TRBV7-2 and TRBJ2-2, is GAGVSQSPSNKVTEKGKDVELRCDPISGHTALYWYRQSLGQGLEFLIYFQGNSAPDKSGLPSDRFSAERTGGSVSTLTIQRTQQEDSAVYLCASSLVGLAGFANTGELFFGEGSRLTVL.

J is TRBJ2-1 and V is TRBV5-1; 9 positions match TRBD1. The ends lost 2 bases at V and 5 bases at J; junction bases unmatched: 8. Looked up from germline, CDR1 is SGHRS and CDR2 is YFSETQ. The CDR3 is 16 residues long. Here the CDR3 reads CASSLDPGQGNNEQFF. In DNA form, the CDR3 reads TGCGCCAGCAGCTTAGATCCGGGACAGGGTAACAATGAGCAGTTCTTC.

The chain is built from TRBV3-1 (or the pseudogene TRBV3-2) and TRBJ2-7, with 9 bases fitting TRBD1. The V and J ends lost 3 bases and 2 bases, in that order; junction bases with no gene match: 5. Germline values: CDR1 LGHDT, CDR2 YNNKEL (reference sequence). The CDR3 runs to 15 residues. The CDR3, as DNA: TGTGCCAGCAGCCATACCGGGACAGGGCCCTACGAGCAGTACTTC. Protein: CASSHTGTGPYEQYF.

A note on this clone: The junction departs from germline at one end; a sequencing error may be responsible. The V call is TRBV7-7, the J call TRBJ2-1, with TRBD1 identical over 10 bases. The CDR3 has 15 amino acids. Germline V gene sequence: CDR1 SSHAT, CDR2 FNYEAQ (reference sequence). The DNA of the CDR3 is TGTGCTAGCAGCGCGACAGGGGGCGCGGGCAGTGAGCAGTTCTTC. It yields the protein CASSATGGAGSEQFF. Drawing the rest from reference TRBV7-7 and TRBJ2-1, the complete variable domain is GAGVSQSPRYKVTKRGQDVTLRCDPISSHATLYWYQQALGQGPEFLTYFNYEAQPDKSGLPSDRFSAERPEGSISTLTIQRTEQRDSAMYRCASSATGGAGSEQFFGPGTRLTVL.

V usage is TRBV5-1 and J usage is TRBJ1-5; a weak D match, TRBD1 (6 bases). The length of the CDR3 is 15 residues. The V and J ends lost 0 bases and 5 bases respectively, with 12 bases between them. Germline CDR1 reads SGHRS; CDR2 reads YFSETQ. The CDR3 DNA follows: TGCGCCAGCAGCTTGGAGGGGGAGGGATATCAGCCCCAGCATTTT. Protein: CASSLEGEGYQPQHF.